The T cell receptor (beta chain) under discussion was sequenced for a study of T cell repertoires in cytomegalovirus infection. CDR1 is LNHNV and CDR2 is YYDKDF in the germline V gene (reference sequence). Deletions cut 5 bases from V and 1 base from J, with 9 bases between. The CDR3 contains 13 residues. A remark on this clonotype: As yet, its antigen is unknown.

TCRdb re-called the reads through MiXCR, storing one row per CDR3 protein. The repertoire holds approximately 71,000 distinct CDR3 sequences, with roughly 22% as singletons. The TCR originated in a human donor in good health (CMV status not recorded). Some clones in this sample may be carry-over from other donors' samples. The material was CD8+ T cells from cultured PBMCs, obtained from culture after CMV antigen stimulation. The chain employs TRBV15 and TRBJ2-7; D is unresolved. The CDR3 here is CATSETPSYEQYF. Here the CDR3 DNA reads TGTGCCACCAGCGAGACACCTTCCTACGAGCAGTACTTC.